This T cell receptor (beta chain) was found in a study of CD8 T cells in Susac syndrome. Random hexamers were used to reverse transcribe an amount of roughly 0.5 to 1 ug RNA. TCRdb independently ran MiXCR on the immunoSEQ multiplex PCR reads; one entry per CDR3 protein. Of approximately 100,000 distinct CDR3 sequences in the sample, just under 95% are singletons; the top ten hold approximately 0.12%. From germline, CDR1 is LNHDA and CDR2 SQIVND (reference sequence). V shed 8 bases and J shed 5 bases, with 16 bases lying between them. CDR3 length equals 14 residues. V is TRBV19 and J is TRBJ2-1, with D possibly TRBD2 on 7 matching bases. The receptor comes from a human donor in good health. The sequenced sample was CD8+ T cells from PBMCs. The CDR3 sequence is CASRGLAANNEQFF. For the CDR3, the DNA is TGTGCCAGTCGGGGGCTAGCGGCAAACAATGAGCAGTTCTTC. Drawing the rest from reference TRBV19 and TRBJ2-1, the complete variable domain is DGGITQSPKYLFRKEGQNVTLSCEQNLNHDAMYWYRQDPGQGLRLIYYSQIVNDFQKGDIAEGYSVSREKKESFPLTVTSAQKNPTAFYLCASRGLAANNEQFFGPGTRLTVL.